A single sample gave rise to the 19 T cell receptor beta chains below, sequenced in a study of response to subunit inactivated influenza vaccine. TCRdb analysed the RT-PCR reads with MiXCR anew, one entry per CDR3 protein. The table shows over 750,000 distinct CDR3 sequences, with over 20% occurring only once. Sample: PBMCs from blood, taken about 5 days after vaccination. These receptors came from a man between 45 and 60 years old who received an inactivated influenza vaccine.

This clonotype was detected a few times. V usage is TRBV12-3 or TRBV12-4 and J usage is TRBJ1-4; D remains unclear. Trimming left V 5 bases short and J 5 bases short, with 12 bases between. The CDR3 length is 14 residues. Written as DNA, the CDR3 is TGTGCCAGCAGTCCTGCGCTCCCCAATGAAAAACTGTTTTTT. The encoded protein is CASSPALPNEKLFF.

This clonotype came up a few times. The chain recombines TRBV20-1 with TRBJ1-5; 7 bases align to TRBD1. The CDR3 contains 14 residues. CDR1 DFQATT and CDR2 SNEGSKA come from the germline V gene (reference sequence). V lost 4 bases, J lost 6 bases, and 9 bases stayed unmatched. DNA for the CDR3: TGCAGTGCTAATAGAGACAGGGCGGCTCAGCCCCAGCATTTT. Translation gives CSANRDRAAQPQHF.

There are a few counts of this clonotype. The CDR3: CSAPITGGDGYGYTF. The CDR3 bases are TGCAGTGCTCCTATTACAGGGGGCGATGGCTATGGCTACACCTTC. This sequence joins TRBV20-1 and TRBJ1-2; TRBD1 aligns across 9 bases. The CDR3 runs 15 residues. The J segment lost 4 bases and the V segment lost 5 bases, leaving 11 bases of the junction unmatched. CDR1 is DFQATT, CDR2 SNEGSKA, per germline (reference sequence).

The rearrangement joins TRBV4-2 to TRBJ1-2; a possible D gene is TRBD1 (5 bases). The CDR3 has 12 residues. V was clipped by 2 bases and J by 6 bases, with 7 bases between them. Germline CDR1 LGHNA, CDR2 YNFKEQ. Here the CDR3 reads CASSQRRDGYTF. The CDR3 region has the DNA TGTGCCAGCAGCCAACGCAGGGATGGCTACACCTTC.

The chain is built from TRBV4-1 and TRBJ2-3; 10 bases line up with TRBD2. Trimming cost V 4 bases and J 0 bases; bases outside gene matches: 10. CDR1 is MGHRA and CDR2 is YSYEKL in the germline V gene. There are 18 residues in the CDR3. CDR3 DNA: TGCGCCAGCAGCCGAGGTGCTAGCGGGAGTTCTAGCACAGATACGCAGTATTTT. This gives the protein CASSRGASGSSSTDTQYF.

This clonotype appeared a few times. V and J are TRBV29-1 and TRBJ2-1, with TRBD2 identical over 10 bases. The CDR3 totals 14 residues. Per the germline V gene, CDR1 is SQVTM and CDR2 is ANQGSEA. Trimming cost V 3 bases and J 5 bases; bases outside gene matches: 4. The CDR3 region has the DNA TGCAGCGTTGATCGGACTAGCGGCAACAATGAGCAGTTCTTC. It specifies CSVDRTSGNNEQFF.

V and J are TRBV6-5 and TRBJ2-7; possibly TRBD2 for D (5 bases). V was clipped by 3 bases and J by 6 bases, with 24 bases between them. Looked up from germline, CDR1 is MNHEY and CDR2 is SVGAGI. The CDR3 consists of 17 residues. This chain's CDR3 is CASSYEHRGRGLSEQYF. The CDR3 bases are TGTGCCAGCAGTTATGAGCACCGGGGTAGAGGATTGTCCGAGCAGTACTTC.

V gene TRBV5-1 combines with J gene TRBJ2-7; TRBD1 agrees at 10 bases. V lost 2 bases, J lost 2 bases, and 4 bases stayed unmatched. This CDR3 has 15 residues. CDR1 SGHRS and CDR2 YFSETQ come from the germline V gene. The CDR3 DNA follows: TGCGCCAGCAGCTTCGACAGGGGGCTAGCCTACGAGCAGTACTTC. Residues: CASSFDRGLAYEQYF.

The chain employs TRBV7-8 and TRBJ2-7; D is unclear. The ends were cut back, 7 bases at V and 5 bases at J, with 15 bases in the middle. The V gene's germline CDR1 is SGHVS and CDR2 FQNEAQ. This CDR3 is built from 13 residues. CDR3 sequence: CASTTTRLHEQYF. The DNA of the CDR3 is TGTGCCAGCACTACAACACGGTTGCACGAGCAGTACTTC.

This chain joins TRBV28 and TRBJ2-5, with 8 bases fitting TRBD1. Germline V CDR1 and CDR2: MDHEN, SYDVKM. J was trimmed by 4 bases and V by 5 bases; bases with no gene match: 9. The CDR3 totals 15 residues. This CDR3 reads CASSNRQGMSETQYF. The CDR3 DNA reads TGTGCCAGCAGTAACCGACAGGGGATGTCAGAGACCCAGTACTTC. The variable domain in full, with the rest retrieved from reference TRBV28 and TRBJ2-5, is DVKVTQSSRYLVKRTGEKVFLECVQDMDHENMFWYRQDPGLGLRLIYFSYDVKMKEKGDIPEGYSVSREKKERFSLILESASTNQTSMYLCASSNRQGMSETQYFGPGTRLLVL.

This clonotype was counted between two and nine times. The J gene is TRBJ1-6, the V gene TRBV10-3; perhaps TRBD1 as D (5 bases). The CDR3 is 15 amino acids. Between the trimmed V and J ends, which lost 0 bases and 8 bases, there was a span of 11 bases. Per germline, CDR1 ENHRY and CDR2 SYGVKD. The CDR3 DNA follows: TGTGCCATCAGTGAGTCCGGGACGGCCTATTCACCCCTCCACTTT. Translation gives CAISESGTAYSPLHF.

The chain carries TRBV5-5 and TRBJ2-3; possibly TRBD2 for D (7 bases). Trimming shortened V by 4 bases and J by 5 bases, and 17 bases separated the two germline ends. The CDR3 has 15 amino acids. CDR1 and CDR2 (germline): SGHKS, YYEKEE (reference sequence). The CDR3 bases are TGTGCCAGCAGCCGGGTAGGGGGGGCTATAGATACGCAGTATTTT. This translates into CASSRVGGAIDTQYF.

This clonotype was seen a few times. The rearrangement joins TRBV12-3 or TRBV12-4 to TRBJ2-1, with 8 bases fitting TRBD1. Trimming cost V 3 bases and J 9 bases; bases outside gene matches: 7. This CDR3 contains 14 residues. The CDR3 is CASSFEDRAAEQFF. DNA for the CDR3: TGTGCCAGCAGTTTCGAGGACAGGGCCGCTGAGCAGTTCTTC.

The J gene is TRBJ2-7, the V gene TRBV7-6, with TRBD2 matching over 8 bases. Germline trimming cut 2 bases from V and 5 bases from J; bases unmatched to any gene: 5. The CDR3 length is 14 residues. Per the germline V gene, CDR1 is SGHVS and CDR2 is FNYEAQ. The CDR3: CASSLNGGAHEQYF. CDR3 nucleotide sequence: TGTGCCAGCAGCTTAAACGGGGGGGCCCACGAGCAGTACTTC.

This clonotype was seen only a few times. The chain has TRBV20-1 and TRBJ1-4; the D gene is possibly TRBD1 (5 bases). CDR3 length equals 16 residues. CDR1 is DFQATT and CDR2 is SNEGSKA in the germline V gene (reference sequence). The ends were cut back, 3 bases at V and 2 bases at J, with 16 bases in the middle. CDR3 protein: CSASKVLGPTNEKLFF. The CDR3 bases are TGCAGTGCTAGTAAGGTTCTGGGGCCTACTAATGAAAAACTGTTTTTT.

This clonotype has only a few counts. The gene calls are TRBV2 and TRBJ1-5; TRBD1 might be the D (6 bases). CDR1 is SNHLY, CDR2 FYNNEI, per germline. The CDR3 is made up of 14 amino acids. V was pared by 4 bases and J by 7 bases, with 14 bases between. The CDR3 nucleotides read TGTGCCAGCAGTGCCGAAGGGGGGGGACAGCCCCAGCATTTT. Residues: CASSAEGGGQPQHF.

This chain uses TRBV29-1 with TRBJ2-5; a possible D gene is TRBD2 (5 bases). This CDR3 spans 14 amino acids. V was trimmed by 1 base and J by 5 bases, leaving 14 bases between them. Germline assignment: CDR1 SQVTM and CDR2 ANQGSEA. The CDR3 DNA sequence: TGCAGCGTTGAAGGAGGGCAGTCCCAGGAGACCCAGTACTTC. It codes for CSVEGGQSQETQYF.

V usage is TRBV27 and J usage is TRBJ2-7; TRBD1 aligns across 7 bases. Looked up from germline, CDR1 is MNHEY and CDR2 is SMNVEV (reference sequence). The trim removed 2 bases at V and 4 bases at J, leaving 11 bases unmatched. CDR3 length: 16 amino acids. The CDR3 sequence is CASSLSRGYRAYEQYF. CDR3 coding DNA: TGTGCCAGCAGTTTAAGCAGGGGGTACAGAGCGTACGAGCAGTACTTC.

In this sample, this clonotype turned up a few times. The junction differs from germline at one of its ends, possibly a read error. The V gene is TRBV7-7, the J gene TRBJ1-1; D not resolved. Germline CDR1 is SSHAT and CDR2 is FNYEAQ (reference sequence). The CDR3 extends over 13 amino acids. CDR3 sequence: CASSFGPNTEAFF. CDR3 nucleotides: TGTGCTAGCAGCTTCGGGCCGAACACTGAAGCTTTCTTT.